Listed below are T cell receptor beta chains from one sample, sequenced in a study of T cell responses to AZD1222 COVID-19 vaccine. Assay used: immunoSEQ multiplex PCR; TCRdb lists only in-frame clones, some missing. Counted here are 140,000 to 150,000 clones, just over 90% occurring once; the ten biggest clones make up 7.5% to 9.5%. This sample comprised peripheral blood, obtained on day 0 of AZD1222 vaccination. Receptors were obtained from an adult in good health. Each CDR3 is given with its conserved first and last residue.

>12|TRBV7-8|TRBJ2-2
CASSQATGELFF
>16|TRBV7-9|TRBJ1-3
CASSFGAAPTGNTIYF
>14|TRBV5-1|TRBJ1-6
CASSQQGADSPLHF
>15|TRBV7-2|TRBJ2-5
CASSLLTGFQETQYF
>15|TRBV10-1|TRBJ1-5
CASTGGEDSNQPQHF
>16|TRBV4-1|TRBJ2-3
CASSQVGEIVPDTQYF
>13|TRBV2|TRBJ1-5
CASLGAINQPQHF
>14|TRBV7-2|TRBJ1-2
CASRPRGLGPGYTF
>17|TRBV5-8|TRBJ2-3
CASSLLTGGPSTDTQYF
>14|TRBV11-3|TRBJ1-2
CASSFTGGASGYTF
>14|TRBV4-1|TRBJ2-3
CASSSGEGTDTQYF
>15|TRBV7-3|TRBJ2-1
CASSLLPSFNNEQFF
>16|TRBV19|TRBJ2-6
CASTPWGANGANVLTF
>19|TRBV7-2|TRBJ2-7
CASSLEVIPGGHIMYEQYF
>18|TRBV19|TRBJ2-1
CASSIFRSGLGAYNEQFF
>16|TRBV4-2|TRBJ2-2
CASSQGLAGIGGELFF
>14|TRBV18|TRBJ2-7
CASSPLRAGSEQYF
>14|TRBV28|TRBJ1-6
CASSSQGRTNALHF
>15|TRBV6-1|TRBJ2-7
CASSERRGSSYEQYF
>15|TRBV30|TRBJ2-3
CAWTNTGGSTDTQYF
>16|TRBV28|TRBJ1-4
CASSPPPLATNEKLFF
>16|TRBV4-2|TRBJ1-2
CASSPRGGQGDYGYTF
>13|TRBV2|TRBJ1-1
CASRDQGNTEAFF
>13|TRBV27|TRBJ1-1
CASSSAINTEAFF
>14|TRBV7-2|TRBJ1-1
CASSLGGAGTEAFF
>15|TRBV7-2|TRBJ1-2
CATRPLRRGLHGYTF
>16|TRBV12-5|TRBJ2-7
CASGLVSSGGGYEQYF
>13|TRBV19|TRBJ2-7
CASSMGQGYEQYF
>13|TRBV6-5|TRBJ2-1
CASSYGGHNEQFF
>14|TRBV7-9|TRBJ1-5
CASSFSASNQPQHF
>16|TRBV5-4|TRBJ1-6
CASSLGGGSDNSPLHF
>12|TRBV30|TRBJ2-7
CACDGRSYEQYF
>15|TRBV7-9|TRBJ1-6
CASARDSLGNSPLHF
>14|TRBV10-3|TRBJ1-5
CAISHDRGSQPQHF
>18|TRBV11-2|TRBJ2-1
CASSLVGLAGQGNNEQFF
>11|TRBV20-1|TRBJ1-5
CSAPAGGRQHF
>12|TRBV7-2|TRBJ2-7
CASSLGRAEQYF
>18|TRBV19|TRBJ2-7
CASSPKTRSGGVSYEQYF